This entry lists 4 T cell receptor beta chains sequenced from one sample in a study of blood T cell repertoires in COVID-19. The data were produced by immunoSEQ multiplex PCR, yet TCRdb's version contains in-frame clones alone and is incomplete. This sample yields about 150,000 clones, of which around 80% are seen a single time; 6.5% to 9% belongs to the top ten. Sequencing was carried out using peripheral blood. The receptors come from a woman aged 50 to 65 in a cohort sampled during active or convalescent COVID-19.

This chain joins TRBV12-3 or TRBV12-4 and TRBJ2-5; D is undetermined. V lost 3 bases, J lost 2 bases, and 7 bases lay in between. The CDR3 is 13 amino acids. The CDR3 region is CASSLGRQETQYF. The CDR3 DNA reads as TGTGCCAGCAGTTTGGGCAGACAAGAGACCCAGTACTTC.

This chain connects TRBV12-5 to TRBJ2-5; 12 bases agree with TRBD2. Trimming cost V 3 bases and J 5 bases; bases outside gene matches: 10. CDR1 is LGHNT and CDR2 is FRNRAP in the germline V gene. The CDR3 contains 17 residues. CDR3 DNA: TGTGCTAGTGGTTTCTCTAGCGGGGGGGCTCTCGGGGAGACCCAGTACTTC. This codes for CASGFSSGGALGETQYF. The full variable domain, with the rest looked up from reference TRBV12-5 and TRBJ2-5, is DARVTQTPRHKVTEMGQEVTMRCQPILGHNTVFWYRQTMMQGLELLAYFRNRAPLDDSGMPKDRFSAEMPDATLATLKIQPSEPRDSAVYFCASGFSSGGALGETQYFGPGTRLLVL.

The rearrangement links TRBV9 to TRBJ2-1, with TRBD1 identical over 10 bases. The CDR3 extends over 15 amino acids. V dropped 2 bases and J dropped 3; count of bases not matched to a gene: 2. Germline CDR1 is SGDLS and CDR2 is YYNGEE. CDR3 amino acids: CASSVTGGFYNEQFF. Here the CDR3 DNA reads TGTGCCAGCAGCGTGACAGGGGGCTTCTACAATGAGCAGTTCTTC.

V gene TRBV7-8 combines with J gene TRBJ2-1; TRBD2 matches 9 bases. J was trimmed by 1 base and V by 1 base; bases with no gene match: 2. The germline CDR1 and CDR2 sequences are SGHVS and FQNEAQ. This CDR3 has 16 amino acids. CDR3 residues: CASSLVAGASYNEQFF. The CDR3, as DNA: TGTGCCAGCAGCTTAGTAGCGGGGGCATCCTACAATGAGCAGTTCTTC.